The clone carrying this TCR beta chain came up a few times. The antigen remains unidentified. The record originates from a study of early T cells in non-severe SARS-CoV-2 infection. Overall study context: With bulk RNA from unsorted whole blood as input, sequencing yielded unpaired chains. Findings and caveats of the study: Matching against VDJdb likely underestimated virus-specific expansions, favoring anti-spike CD8.

Individual cDNA molecules received unique molecular identifiers. TCRdb itself ran the 5' RACE reads through MiXCR, one entry per CDR3 protein. The data hold around 89,000 distinct CDR3 sequences, with roughly 14% observed a single time. CDR3 length: 15 residues. Germline loops: CDR1 SEHNR, CDR2 FQNEAQ (reference sequence). Trimming removed 4 bases from V and 0 bases from J, with 12 bases in between. This clonotype was obtained from an adult who was a healthcare worker with PCR-confirmed SARS-CoV-2 infection or an uninfected control (not recorded which). The chain links TRBV7-9 to TRBJ1-1, with D maybe TRBD1 (5 bases). The sample consisted of whole blood. The CDR3 DNA is TGTGCCAGCAGCTGGAGCGGGACCGTGAACACTGAAGCTTTCTTT. Translation gives CASSWSGTVNTEAFF.